The subject of this entry is one T cell receptor beta chain. As yet, its antigen is unknown. The data were taken from a study of cytomegalovirus exposure and HLA in healthy donors. At collection, donors were nominally healthy, but unrecorded immune exposures were probable. Study-level results: It was reported in a later analysis that an Asian-associated ancestry cluster showed fewer N-insertions than the 666-donor mean. Rare sequences made up most TCRs, while some public TCRs were found in many donors. When a later analysis compared HLA-associated TCR beta chains with equally common others, the HLA-associated chains turned out to be more clonally expanded and to have lower generation probabilities.

60 Vbeta and 13 Jbeta primers were used in PCR. This table comes from immunoSEQ multiplex PCR, and its TCRdb copy is limited to in-frame clones, with some not included. The sample has 65,000 to 75,000 clones, about 63% seen once. The CDR3 is 16 residues long. Sequencing was carried out using PBMCs. This TCR was recovered from a man aged 40-50 years in good health and CMV-seropositive. The rearrangement joins TRBV21-1 to TRBJ2-2; the table assigns TRBD2, which was not confirmed against the DNA. TRBV21-1 is tagged as a pseudogene. The CDR3 coding sequence is TGTGCCAGCAGCAAAGCGCGAGGGCCGCACACCGGGGAGCTGTTTTTT. Translation gives CASSKARGPHTGELFF.